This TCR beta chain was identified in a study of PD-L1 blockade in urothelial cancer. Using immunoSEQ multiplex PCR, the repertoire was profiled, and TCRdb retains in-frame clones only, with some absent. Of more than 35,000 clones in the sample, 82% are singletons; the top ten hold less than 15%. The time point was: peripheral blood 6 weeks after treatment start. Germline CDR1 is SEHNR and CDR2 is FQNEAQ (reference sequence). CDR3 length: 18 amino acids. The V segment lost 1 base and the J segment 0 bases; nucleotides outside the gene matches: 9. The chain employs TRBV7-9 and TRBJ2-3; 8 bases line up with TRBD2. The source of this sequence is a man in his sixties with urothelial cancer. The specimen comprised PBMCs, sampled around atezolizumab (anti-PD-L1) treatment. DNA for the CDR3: TGTGCCAGCAGCTTAGTTGGTCTAGCGGGCCTTAGCACAGATACGCAGTATTTT. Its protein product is CASSLVGLAGLSTDTQYF.